The rows below give T cell receptor beta chains drawn from one sample of a study of T cell responses to AZD1222 COVID-19 vaccine. The method was immunoSEQ multiplex PCR; TCRdb's version includes in-frame clones alone and lacks a portion of them. The table lists under 90,000 clones, 83% of them singletons. Sequencing used peripheral blood, obtained 28 days after the second AZD1222 dose. The receptors derive from an adult who received the AZD1222 COVID-19 vaccine. The CDR3 runs from the conserved cysteine through the conserved F or W. The D gene is left open where the match is weak. The size entry is marked missing in some rows and otherwise reads once, few, many or a size class.

cdr3_nt	cdr3_aa	j_call	clone_size	d_call	v_call
TGTGCCAGCACTACACCGCAGGGCACTGAAGCTTTCTTT	CASTTPQGTEAFF	TRBJ1-1	-	-	TRBV28
TGTGCCATCAGCGGGACTAGCGGCTACGAGCAGTACTTC	CAISGTSGYEQYF	TRBJ2-7	-	TRBD2	TRBV10-3
TGTGCCAGCAGTTACGGTCGGGAACTAGCGGGAGGGCAGTTCTACGAGCAGTACTTC	CASSYGRELAGGQFYEQYF	TRBJ2-7	-	TRBD2	TRBV6-2/TRBV6-3
TGTGCCAGCTCACCAAGTCCAGGACAGGGGACTAGCGGGACGAACACCGGGGAGCTGTTTTTT	CASSPSPGQGTSGTNTGELFF	TRBJ2-2	few	TRBD2	TRBV18
TGTGCCAGCAGGGAAGGTGGACTAGCGGGAGGACCGGCGAATACGCAGTATTTT	CASREGGLAGGPANTQYF	TRBJ2-3	-	TRBD2	TRBV28
TGTGCCAGCAGTTTTCCGGGACTCAGAAGAGAGCAGTTCTTC	CASSFPGLRREQFF	TRBJ2-1	-	-	TRBV28
TGTGCCTGGGCTAGCGGGAGGGCAATAGATACGCAGTATTTT	CAWASGRAIDTQYF	TRBJ2-3	-	TRBD2	TRBV30
TGTGCCAGCAGCCAAGAGAGGGGCAAAGAAGTCTTGGAGCAGTTCTTC	CASSQERGKEVLEQFF	TRBJ2-1	-	-	TRBV14
TGTGCCAGCAGCCAATTTGGGTTAGGGTCACCCCTCCACTTT	CASSQFGLGSPLHF	TRBJ1-6	-	-	TRBV11-2
TGTGCCAGTAGTATGAACTACGAGCAGTACTTC	CASSMNYEQYF	TRBJ2-7	-	-	TRBV19
TGTGCCAGCAGTTTGGGGGCAACTAATGAAAAACTGTTTTTT	CASSLGATNEKLFF	TRBJ1-4	-	-	TRBV28
TGCGCCAGCAGCTTGGGAGCATGGAGAATTGAGCCCGGGGAGCTGTTTTTT	CASSLGAWRIEPGELFF	TRBJ2-2	few	-	TRBV5-1
TGTGCCAGCACCCGGGGGGACAGCTCCTACGAGCAGTACTTC	CASTRGDSSYEQYF	TRBJ2-7	-	-	TRBV9
TGTGCCAGCAGCCCCTGGGATAGCGGAACCTACGAGCAGTACTTC	CASSPWDSGTYEQYF	TRBJ2-7	few	-	TRBV6-2/TRBV6-3
TGTGCCACCAGCGGAAGGGCGGGACAGTTTTACAATGAGCAGTTCTTC	CATSGRAGQFYNEQFF	TRBJ2-1	-	-	TRBV15
TGTGCCAGCAGTTTATCTACTAGCGGGAGCACAGATACGCAGTATTTT	CASSLSTSGSTDTQYF	TRBJ2-3	-	TRBD2	TRBV28
TGTGCCTGGAGGGGGTCGGCTAATGAAAAACTGTTTTTT	CAWRGSANEKLFF	TRBJ1-4	-	-	TRBV30
TGTGCCAGCAGTGAGGGGGGACTAGCCTACAATGAGCAGTTCTTC	CASSEGGLAYNEQFF	TRBJ2-1	-	TRBD2	TRBV27
TGTGCCAGCAGTCCTACGACAGGTAGCAATCAGCCCCAGCATTTT	CASSPTTGSNQPQHF	TRBJ1-5	-	-	TRBV6-6
TGTGCCAGCAAGGACAGGGGAGGTGAATTCGAAAAACTGTTTTTT	CASKDRGGEFEKLFF	TRBJ1-4	-	TRBD1	TRBV25-1
TGTGCCAGCAGTTTACGGGAGAACACCATATATTTT	CASSLRENTIYF	TRBJ1-3	-	-	TRBV12-3/TRBV12-4
TGTGCCAGCAGTACTAATAACAGGGAGGGTAGCACAGATACGCAGTATTTT	CASSTNNREGSTDTQYF	TRBJ2-3	-	-	TRBV28
TGTGCCAGCAGCCCTGACGGGGGCGAGACCCAGTACTTC	CASSPDGGETQYF	TRBJ2-5	-	-	TRBV11-3
TGCGCCAGCAGCCAAGATGGAAGATCTAATGAAAAACTGTTTTTT	CASSQDGRSNEKLFF	TRBJ1-4	-	-	TRBV4-3